The TCR beta chain under discussion was sequenced for a study of T cell responses to AZD1222 COVID-19 vaccine. Study results and caveats: Seropositive AZD1222 recipients at baseline numbered only five or six.

The method was immunoSEQ multiplex PCR; TCRdb's version includes in-frame clones alone and lacks a portion of them. The profile shows roughly 120,000 clones, around nine tenths of them singletons. Trimming removed 4 bases from V and 4 bases from J, with 21 bases in between. This CDR3 contains 17 residues. Germline V gene lookup returns CDR1 SGHVS and CDR2 FNYEAQ. Details on this clone: The antigen remains unidentified.

This chain uses TRBV7-6 with TRBJ2-3; D is perhaps TRBD1 (7 bases). The starting material was peripheral blood, obtained on day 0 of AZD1222 vaccination. This receptor was identified in an adult in good health. CDR3 nucleotides: TGTGCCAGCAGCTACCCTCGACAGGGAGGAGGTGCAGATACGCAGTATTTT. It yields the protein CASSYPRQGGGADTQYF.